This T cell receptor beta chain is drawn from a study of shared clonotypes between healthy human individuals (dated by TCRdb to about 2020). About the study as a whole: Three men and a couple of women, aged 18 to 49 years, made up the cohort. For each donor, CD4 naive and CD4 memory were each run on three plates, CD8 naive on two plates, and CD8 memory on one plate. To estimate repertoire size and how much clonotype sharing occurs between individuals, the study deeply sequenced the blood TCR repertoires of roughly 5 healthy adults. To increase sequencing depth and limit assay-specific biases, different laboratories used diverse techniques to prepare libraries and sequence TCR repertoires. Leukapheresis yielded between about 0.85 and 10 billion PBMCs per donor. What the research found in general, with its limitations: The small number of donors limited the genetic and exposure-history diversity represented. Based on pairwise subsampling, the degree of clonotype sharing among donors was expected to be affected by sequencing depth. Even with the large sequencing depth, rarefaction of the sorted-subset datasets indicated that sequencing was incomplete. When several donors were compared, the shared fraction of clonotypes was 5% to 6.5% for naive CD4, around 3.5% for naive CD8, 2.3% for memory CD4, and roughly 0.43% for memory CD8. Higher generation probabilities were observed for clonotypes shared by all four sorted-subset donors than for non-shared clonotypes. Sampling was limited to blood, and TCR repertoires in tissue likely differ from TCR repertoires in blood. Naive subsets generally had larger estimated clonotype richness than memory subsets did.

The CDR3 numbers 16 residues from cysteine through phenylalanine. The CDR3 DNA has 48 bases and is translated from base 1. The germline V gene sets CDR1 to SGHRS and CDR2 to YFSETQ. The junction shows trimming of 0 bases on V and 1 base on J, plus 11 bases between the germline ends. Using the deep immunoSEQ assay, multiplex PCR amplified TCR CDR3 regions from genomic DNA. For each cell subset, the extracted genomic DNA was distributed evenly across all wells of several immunoSEQ 96-well plates, and each plate served as one replicate. For sorted subsets, about 200 ng genomic DNA, equal to some 30,000 T cell genomes, was loaded into each replicate PCR. Purified libraries were quantified with a Qubit 3.0 fluorometer, sized on a Bioanalyzer 2100, and re-quantified with the KAPA Library Quantification kit. Each immunoSEQ 96-well plate was sequenced on its own single-read 150-cycle Illumina NextSeq 550 flow cell. In the authors' own workflow: The immunoSEQ output contained only junctional sequences without quality scores, so filtering could not match that applied to full-length reads. Sequences were annotated with PyIR, a Python wrapper for IgBLAST v1.9, and V/J genes and CDR3 were assigned using IMGT germline references. Reads with weak V/J assignments (E-value above 1e-6), missing CDR3, stop codons, out-of-frame junctions, or ambiguous translated residues were removed. V3J clonotypes were defined as sequences sharing an identical inferred V gene, J gene, and CDR3 amino acid sequence. Percentage overlap between repertoires was calculated by dividing the number of shared unique clonotypes by the size of the smaller repertoire. Three approaches were used to assess repertoire richness: RTK rarefaction, the Chao1 estimator, and Recon v2.1 estimates of unobserved clonotypes. Generation probabilities for all TCRbeta clonotypes obtained by the gDNA method from a handful of donors were computed using OLGA. TCRdb obtained this table from immuneACCESS and retained in-frame rearrangements with V and J assigned. These tables miss some clones; where compared with another copy, unresolved V genes account for less than half of the shortfall, and the remainder is unexplained. V and J calls and clone size are those listed in that table; D and trimming were worked out from the DNA. For this sample the table gives a few million clones, of which about 92% were detected only once. Around 0.14% of the sample rests with the top ten.

The donors were healthy, HIV-negative adults with no recently reported acute infections or vaccinations. Every donor was a Caucasian adult living in Nashville, Tennessee, USA. CD4+ T cells were enriched by magnetic negative selection, after which naive cells were positively selected on CD45RA and the negative fraction was taken as the memory subset. Blood was obtained by leukapheresis, after which PBMCs were separated by Ficoll-Histopaque density gradient centrifugation and cryopreserved in liquid nitrogen vapor phase. Purity and quantity of every magnetically sorted T cell population were checked by analytical flow cytometry. Each sorted fraction had its genomic DNA isolated and then quantified by UV absorbance on a Nanodrop 2000c. With respect to this clone: Its antigen remains unidentified. Base qualities were left out, and no much larger clone turns up one base away.

The sequence derives from a man between 18 and 35 years old in good health. The receptor chain draws on TRBV5-1 and TRBJ1-3; no D segment can be confidently identified. Sequencing was done on a sample of naive CD4+ T cells sorted from blood. According to the study, the label for this sample's cell subset or site signals: CD45RA+ positively selected. The CDR3 is CASSLAYRRSGNTIYF. The bases are TGCGCCAGCAGCTTGGCCTATCGCAGGTCTGGAAACACCATATATTTT.